This TCR beta chain was captured by sequencing in a study of vaccination and CD4 T cells after COVID-19. The sample's treatment: roughly 11-day PBMC culture with coronavirus spike peptide pools or control peptides (ViraFEST assay). Once obtained from cultured CD4+ T cells, the DNA was sequenced using the Oncomine TCR Beta short-read assay. TCRdb re-analysed the PCR reads in MiXCR, keeping a single row per CDR3 protein. The sample has 16,000 or so distinct CDR3 sequences; roughly 43% are singletons. As to this clonotype: Antigen specificity is unknown.

General study points: Of the reactive clones in convalescent patients, a median roughly 88% showed up only post-vaccination.

This CDR3 is 15 amino acids long. The V gene's germline CDR1 is MNHEY and CDR2 SVGEGT. The V gene end was trimmed by 7 bases and the J gene end by 2 bases; junction bases not matched to a gene: 9. J is TRBJ2-3 and V is TRBV6-2 or TRBV6-3, with 7 bases identical to TRBD2. The sequence was obtained from a human donor who had recovered from COVID-19. Sample: CD4+ T cells from blood, cultured in vitro, taken after SARS-CoV-2 vaccination. CDR3 sequence: CASTGPSGDTDTQYF. DNA for the CDR3: TGTGCCAGCACTGGTCCTAGCGGAGACACAGATACGCAGTATTTT.